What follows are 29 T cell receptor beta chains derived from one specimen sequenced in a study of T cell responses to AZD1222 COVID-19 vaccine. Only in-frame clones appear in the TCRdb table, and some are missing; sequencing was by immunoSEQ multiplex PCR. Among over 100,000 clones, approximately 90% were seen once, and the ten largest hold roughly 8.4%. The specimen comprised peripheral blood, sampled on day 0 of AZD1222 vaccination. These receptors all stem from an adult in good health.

Here the CDR3 DNA reads TGTGCCAGCTCACCAGGGCATTACGAGCAGTACTTC. This translates into CASSPGHYEQYF. The V call is TRBV18, the J call TRBJ2-7; no clear D. V shed 2 bases and J shed 4 bases, with 6 bases lying between them. The CDR3 runs to 12 residues. Germline V lookup: CDR1 KGHSH, CDR2 LQKENI.

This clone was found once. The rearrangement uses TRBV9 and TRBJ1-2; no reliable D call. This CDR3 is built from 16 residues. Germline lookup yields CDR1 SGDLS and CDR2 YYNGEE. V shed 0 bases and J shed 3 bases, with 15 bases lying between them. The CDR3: CASSVGSYSSYYGYTF. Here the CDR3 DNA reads TGTGCCAGCAGCGTAGGGTCGTACTCGAGTTACTATGGCTACACCTTC.

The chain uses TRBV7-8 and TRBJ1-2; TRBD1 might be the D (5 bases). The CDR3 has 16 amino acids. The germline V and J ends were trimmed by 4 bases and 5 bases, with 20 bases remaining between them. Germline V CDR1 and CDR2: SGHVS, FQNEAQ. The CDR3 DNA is TGTGCCAGCAGCTCTCAGCGGGGCTCCGTCCGGTATGGCTACACCTTC. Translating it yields CASSSQRGSVRYGYTF.

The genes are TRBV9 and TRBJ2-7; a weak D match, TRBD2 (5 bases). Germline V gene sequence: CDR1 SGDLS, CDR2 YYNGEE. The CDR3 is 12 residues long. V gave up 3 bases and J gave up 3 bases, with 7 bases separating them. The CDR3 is CASSATSYEQYF. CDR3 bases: TGTGCCAGCAGCGCCACTAGCTACGAGCAGTACTTC. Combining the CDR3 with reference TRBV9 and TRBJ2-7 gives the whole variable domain DSGVTQTPKHLITATGQRVTLRCSPRSGDLSVYWYQQSLDQGLQFLIQYYNGEERAKGNILERFSAQQFPDLHSELNLSSLELGDSALYFCASSATSYEQYFGPGTRLTVT.

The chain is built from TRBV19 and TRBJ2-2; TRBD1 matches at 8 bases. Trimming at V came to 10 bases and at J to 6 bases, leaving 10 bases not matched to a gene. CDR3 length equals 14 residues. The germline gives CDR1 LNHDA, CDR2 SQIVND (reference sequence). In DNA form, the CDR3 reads TGTGCCACCAGGGGGCGAAGACTCTCCGGGGAGCTGTTTTTT. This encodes CATRGRRLSGELFF.

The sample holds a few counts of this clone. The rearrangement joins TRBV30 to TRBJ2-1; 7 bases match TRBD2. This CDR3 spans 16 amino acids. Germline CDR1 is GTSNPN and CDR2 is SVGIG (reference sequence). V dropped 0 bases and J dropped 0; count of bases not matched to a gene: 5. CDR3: CAWSVKTGGSYNEQFF. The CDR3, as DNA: TGTGCCTGGAGTGTAAAAACGGGGGGCTCCTACAATGAGCAGTTCTTC.

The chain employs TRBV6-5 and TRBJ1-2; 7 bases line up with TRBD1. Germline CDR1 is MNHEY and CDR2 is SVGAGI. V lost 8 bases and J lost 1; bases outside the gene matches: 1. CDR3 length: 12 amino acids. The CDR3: CASQGDNYGYTF. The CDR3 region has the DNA TGTGCCAGCCAGGGGGATAACTATGGCTACACCTTC.

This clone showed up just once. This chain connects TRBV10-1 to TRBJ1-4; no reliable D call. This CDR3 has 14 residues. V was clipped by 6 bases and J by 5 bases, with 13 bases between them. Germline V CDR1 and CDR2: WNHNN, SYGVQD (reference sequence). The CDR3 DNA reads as TGCGCCAGCAGCCCGTCTGGACTAAATGAAAAACTGTTTTTT. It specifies CASSPSGLNEKLFF.

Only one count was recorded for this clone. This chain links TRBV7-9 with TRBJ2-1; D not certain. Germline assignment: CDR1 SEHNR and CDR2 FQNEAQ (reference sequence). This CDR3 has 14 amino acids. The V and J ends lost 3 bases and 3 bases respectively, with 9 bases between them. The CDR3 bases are TGTGCCAGCAGCTTGGTTAGGGACTACAATGAGCAGTTCTTC. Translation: CASSLVRDYNEQFF.

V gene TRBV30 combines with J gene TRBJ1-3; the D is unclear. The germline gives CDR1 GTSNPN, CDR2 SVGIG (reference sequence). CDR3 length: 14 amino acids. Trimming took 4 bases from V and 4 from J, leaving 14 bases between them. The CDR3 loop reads CAWNTGYLGNTIYF. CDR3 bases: TGTGCCTGGAATACCGGGTACCTCGGAAACACCATATATTTT. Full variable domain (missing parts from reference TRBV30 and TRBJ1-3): SQTIHQWPATLVQPVGSPLSLECTVEGTSNPNLYWYRQAAGRGLQLLFYSVGIGQISSEVPQNLSASRPQDRQFILSSKKLLLSDSGFYLCAWNTGYLGNTIYFGEGSWLTVV.

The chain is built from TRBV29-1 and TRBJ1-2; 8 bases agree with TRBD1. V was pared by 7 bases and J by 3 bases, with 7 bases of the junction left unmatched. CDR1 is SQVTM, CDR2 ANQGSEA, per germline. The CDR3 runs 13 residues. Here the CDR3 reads CSAPSTGDYGYTF. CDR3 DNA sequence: TGCAGCGCCCCCTCGACAGGGGACTATGGCTACACCTTC.

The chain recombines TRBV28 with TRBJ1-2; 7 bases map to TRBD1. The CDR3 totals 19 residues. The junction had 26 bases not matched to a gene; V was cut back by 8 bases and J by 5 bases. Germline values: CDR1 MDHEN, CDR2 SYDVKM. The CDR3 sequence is CASLGTAALSIGVRYGYTF. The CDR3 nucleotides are TGTGCCAGCTTGGGGACAGCCGCCCTCTCGATCGGAGTACGATATGGCTACACCTTC.

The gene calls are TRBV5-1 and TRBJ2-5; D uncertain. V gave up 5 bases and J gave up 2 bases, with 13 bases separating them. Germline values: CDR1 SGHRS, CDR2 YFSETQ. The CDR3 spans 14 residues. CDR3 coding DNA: TGCGCCAGCAGTATTTCAGGAAAACAAGAGACCCAGTACTTC. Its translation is CASSISGKQETQYF.

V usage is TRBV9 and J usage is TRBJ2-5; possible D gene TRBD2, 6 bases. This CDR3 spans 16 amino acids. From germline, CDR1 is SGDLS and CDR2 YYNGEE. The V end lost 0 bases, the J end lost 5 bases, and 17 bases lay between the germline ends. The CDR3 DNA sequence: TGTGCCAGCAGCGTAGACCCAGCGGGCCGCACGGAGACCCAGTACTTC. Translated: CASSVDPAGRTETQYF.

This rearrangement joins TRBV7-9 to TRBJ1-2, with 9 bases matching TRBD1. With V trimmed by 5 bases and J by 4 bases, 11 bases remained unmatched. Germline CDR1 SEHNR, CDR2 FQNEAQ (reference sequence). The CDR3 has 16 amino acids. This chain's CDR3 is CASSPNLKTGGYGYTF. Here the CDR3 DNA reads TGTGCCAGCAGCCCGAATTTGAAGACAGGGGGCTATGGCTACACCTTC.

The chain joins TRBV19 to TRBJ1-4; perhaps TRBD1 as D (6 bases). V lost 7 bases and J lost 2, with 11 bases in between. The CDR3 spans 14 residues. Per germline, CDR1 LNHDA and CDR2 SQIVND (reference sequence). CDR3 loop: CASTGGRTNEKLFF. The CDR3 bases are TGTGCCAGTACGGGGGGCAGGACTAATGAAAAACTGTTTTTT. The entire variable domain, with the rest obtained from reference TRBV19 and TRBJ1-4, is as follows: DGGITQSPKYLFRKEGQNVTLSCEQNLNHDAMYWYRQDPGQGLRLIYYSQIVNDFQKGDIAEGYSVSREKKESFPLTVTSAQKNPTAFYLCASTGGRTNEKLFFGSGTQLSVL.

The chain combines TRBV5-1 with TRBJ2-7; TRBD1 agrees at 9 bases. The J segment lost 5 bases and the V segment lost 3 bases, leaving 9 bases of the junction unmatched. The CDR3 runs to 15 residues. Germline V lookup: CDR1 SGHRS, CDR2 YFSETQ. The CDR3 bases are TGCGCCAGCAGCTACGGACAGGGGAGCTTCGACGAGCAGTACTTC. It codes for CASSYGQGSFDEQYF. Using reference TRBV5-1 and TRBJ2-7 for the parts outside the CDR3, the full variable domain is KAGVTQTPRYLIKTRGQQVTLSCSPISGHRSVSWYQQTPGQGLQFLFEYFSETQRNKGNFPGRFSGRQFSNSRSEMNVSTLELGDSALYLCASSYGQGSFDEQYFGPGTRLTVT.

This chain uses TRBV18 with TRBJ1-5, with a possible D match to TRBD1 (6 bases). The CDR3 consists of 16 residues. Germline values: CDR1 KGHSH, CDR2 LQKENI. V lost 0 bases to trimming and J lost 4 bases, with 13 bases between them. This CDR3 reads CASSPPQGPRNQPQHF. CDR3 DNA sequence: TGTGCCAGCTCACCACCGCAGGGGCCTAGAAATCAGCCCCAGCATTTT.

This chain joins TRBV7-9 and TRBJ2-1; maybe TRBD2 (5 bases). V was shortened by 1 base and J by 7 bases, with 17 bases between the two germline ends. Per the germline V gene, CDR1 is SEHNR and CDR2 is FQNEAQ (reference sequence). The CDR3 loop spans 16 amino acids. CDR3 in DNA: TGTGCCAGCAGCTTAGATTCACTAGTCCGTTGGAATGAGCAGTTCTTC. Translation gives CASSLDSLVRWNEQFF.

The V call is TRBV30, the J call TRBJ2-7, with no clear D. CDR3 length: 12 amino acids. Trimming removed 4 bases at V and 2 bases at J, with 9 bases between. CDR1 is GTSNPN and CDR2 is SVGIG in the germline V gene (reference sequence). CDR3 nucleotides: TGTGCCTGGAAAAGGAGACCCTACGAGCAGTACTTC. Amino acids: CAWKRRPYEQYF. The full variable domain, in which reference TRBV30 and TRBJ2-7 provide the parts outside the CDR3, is SQTIHQWPATLVQPVGSPLSLECTVEGTSNPNLYWYRQAAGRGLQLLFYSVGIGQISSEVPQNLSASRPQDRQFILSSKKLLLSDSGFYLCAWKRRPYEQYFGPGTRLTVT.

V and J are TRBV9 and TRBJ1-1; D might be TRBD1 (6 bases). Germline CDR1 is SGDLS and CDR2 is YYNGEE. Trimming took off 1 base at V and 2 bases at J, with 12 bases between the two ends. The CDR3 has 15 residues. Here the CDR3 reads CASSVSTGSNTEAFF. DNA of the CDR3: TGTGCCAGCAGCGTATCTACAGGGTCCAACACTGAAGCTTTCTTT.

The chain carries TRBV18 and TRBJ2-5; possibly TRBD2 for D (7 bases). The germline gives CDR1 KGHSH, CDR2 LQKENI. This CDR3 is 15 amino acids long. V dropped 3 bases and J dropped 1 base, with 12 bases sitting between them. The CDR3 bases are TGTGCCAGCTCACCTTCCGGGGGGCTCCAAGAGACCCAGTACTTC. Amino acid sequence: CASSPSGGLQETQYF.

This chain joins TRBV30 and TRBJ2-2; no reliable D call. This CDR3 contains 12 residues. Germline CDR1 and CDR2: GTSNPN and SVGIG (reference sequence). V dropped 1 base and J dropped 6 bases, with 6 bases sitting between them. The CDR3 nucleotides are TGTGCCTGGAGTGGTGGGGCCGGGGAGCTGTTTTTT. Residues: CAWSGGAGELFF.

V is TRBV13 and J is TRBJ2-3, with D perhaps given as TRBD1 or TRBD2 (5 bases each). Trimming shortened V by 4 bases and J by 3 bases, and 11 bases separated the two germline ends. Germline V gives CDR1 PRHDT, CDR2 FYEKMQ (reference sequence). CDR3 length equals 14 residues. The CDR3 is CASSSTGRTDTQYF. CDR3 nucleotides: TGTGCCAGCAGCTCCACGGGACGTACAGATACGCAGTATTTT. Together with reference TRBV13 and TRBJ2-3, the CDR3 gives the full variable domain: AAGVIQSPRHLIKEKRETATLKCYPIPRHDTVYWYQQGPGQDPQFLISFYEKMQSDKGSIPDRFSAQQFSDYHSELNMSSLELGDSALYFCASSSTGRTDTQYFGPGTRLTVL.

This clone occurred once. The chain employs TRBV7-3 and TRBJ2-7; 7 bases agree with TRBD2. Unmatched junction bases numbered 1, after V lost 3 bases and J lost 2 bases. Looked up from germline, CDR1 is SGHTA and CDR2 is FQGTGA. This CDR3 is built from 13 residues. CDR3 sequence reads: CASSFGGAYEQYF. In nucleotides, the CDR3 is TGTGCCAGCAGCTTTGGGGGGGCCTACGAGCAGTACTTC.

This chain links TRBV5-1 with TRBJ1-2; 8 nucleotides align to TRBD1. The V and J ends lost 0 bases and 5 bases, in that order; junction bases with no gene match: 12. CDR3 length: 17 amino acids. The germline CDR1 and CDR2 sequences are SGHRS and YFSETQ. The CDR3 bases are TGCGCCAGCAGCTTGGCCGGCGGGACAGGTTTTTATTATGGCTACACCTTC. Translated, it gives CASSLAGGTGFYYGYTF.

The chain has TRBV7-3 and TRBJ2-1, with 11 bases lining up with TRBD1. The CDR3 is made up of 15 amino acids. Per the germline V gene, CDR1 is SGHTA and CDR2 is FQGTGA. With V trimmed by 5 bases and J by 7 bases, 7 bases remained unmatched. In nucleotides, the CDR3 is TGTGCCAGCAGCCCCGGGACAGGGGGGTCGAATGAGCAGTTCTTC. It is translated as CASSPGTGGSNEQFF.

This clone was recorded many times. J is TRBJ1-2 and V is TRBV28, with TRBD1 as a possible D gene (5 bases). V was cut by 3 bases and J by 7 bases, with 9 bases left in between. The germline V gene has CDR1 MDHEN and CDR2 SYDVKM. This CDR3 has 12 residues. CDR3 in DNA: TGTGCCAGCAGTTTTTTGGGGGGTGGCTACACCTTC. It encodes CASSFLGGGYTF.

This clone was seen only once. The CDR3 nucleotides are TGTGCCAGCAGGGGACAGGGGGCAGGGACTGAAGCTTTCTTT. Translating gives CASRGQGAGTEAFF. This chain joins TRBV7-8 and TRBJ1-1, with 12 bases fitting TRBD1. Germline loops: CDR1 SGHVS, CDR2 FQNEAQ. V lost 6 bases to trimming and J lost 5 bases; unmatched junction nucleotides: 4. The CDR3 is made up of 14 amino acids.